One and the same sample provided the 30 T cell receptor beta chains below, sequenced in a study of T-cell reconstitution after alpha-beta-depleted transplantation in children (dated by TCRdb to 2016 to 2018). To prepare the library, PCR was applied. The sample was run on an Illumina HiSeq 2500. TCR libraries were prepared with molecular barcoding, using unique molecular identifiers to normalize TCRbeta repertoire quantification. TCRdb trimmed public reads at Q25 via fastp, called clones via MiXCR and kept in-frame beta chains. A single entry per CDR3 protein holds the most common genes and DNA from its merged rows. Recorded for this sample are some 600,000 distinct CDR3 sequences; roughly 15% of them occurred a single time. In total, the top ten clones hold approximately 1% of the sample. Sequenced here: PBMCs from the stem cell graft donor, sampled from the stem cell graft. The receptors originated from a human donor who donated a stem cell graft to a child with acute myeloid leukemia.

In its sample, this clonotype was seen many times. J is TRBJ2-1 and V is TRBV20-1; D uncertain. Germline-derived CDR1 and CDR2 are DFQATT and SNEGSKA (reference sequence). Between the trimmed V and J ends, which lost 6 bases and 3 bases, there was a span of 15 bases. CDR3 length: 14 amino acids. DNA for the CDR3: TGCAGTGCCCAGAAGGGTGAGTTCTACAATGAGCAGTTCTTC. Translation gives CSAQKGEFYNEQFF.

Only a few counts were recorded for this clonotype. CDR3 bases: TGTGCCACCAGCAGAGATTCGCGGAGCTCTGGGGCCAACGTCCTGACTTTC. This translates into CATSRDSRSSGANVLTF. The rearrangement joins TRBV15 to TRBJ2-6; no clear D. CDR3 size: 17 residues. Trimming cost V 0 bases and J 0 bases, with 9 bases left between them. Per the germline V gene, CDR1 is LNHNV and CDR2 is YYDKDF (reference sequence).

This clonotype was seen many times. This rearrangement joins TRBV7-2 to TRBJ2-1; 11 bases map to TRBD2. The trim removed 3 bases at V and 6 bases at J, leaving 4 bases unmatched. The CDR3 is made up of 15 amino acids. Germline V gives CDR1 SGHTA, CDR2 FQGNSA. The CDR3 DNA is TGTGCCAGCAGCTTGATGACTAGCGGGATCAATGAGCAGTTCTTC. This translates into CASSLMTSGINEQFF.

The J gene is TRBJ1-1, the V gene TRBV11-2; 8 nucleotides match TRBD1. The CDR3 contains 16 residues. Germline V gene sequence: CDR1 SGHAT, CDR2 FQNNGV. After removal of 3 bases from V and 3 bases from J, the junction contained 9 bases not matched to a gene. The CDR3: CASSLFQGALDTEAFF. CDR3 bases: TGTGCCAGCAGCTTGTTCCAGGGGGCGCTTGACACTGAAGCTTTCTTT.

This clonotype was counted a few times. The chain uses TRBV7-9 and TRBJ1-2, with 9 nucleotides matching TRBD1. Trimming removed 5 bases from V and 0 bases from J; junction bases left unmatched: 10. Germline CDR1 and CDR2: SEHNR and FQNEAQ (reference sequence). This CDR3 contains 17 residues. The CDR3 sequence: CASSPTGQGLANYGYTF. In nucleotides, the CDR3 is TGTGCCAGCAGCCCCACCGGACAGGGGTTGGCTAACTATGGCTACACCTTC.

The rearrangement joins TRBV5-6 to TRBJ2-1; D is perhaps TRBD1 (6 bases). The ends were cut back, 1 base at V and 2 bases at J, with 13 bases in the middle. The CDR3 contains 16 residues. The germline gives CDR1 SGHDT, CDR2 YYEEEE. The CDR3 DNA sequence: TGTGCCAGCAGCTTGAGGGGCAGGGGAACCTACAATGAGCAGTTCTTC. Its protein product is CASSLRGRGTYNEQFF.

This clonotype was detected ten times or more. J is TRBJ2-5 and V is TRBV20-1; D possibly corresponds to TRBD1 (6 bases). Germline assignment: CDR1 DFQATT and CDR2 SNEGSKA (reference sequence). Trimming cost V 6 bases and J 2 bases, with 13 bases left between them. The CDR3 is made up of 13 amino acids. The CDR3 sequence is CSATKGDQETQYF. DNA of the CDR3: TGCAGTGCGACGAAGGGGGATCAAGAGACCCAGTACTTC.

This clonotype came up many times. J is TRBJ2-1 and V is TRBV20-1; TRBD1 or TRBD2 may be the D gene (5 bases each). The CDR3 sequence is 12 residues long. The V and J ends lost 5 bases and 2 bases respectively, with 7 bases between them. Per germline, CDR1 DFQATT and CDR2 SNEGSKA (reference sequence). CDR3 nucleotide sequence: TGCAGTGCTGGGGGAACCTACAATGAGCAGTTCTTC. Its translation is CSAGGTYNEQFF.

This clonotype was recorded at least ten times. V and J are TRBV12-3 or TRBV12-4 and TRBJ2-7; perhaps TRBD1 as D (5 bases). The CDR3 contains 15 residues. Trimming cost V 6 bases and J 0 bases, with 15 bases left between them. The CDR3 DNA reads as TGTGCCAGCAGCTCCGGACAACTGAGCTCCTACGAGCAGTACTTC. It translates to CASSSGQLSSYEQYF.

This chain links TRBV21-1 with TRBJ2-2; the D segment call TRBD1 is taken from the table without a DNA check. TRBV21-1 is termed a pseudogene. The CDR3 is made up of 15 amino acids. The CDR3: CASRDGQGPTGELFF. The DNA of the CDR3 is TGTGCCAGCAGGGACGGGCAGGGACCCACCGGGGAGCTGTTTTTT.

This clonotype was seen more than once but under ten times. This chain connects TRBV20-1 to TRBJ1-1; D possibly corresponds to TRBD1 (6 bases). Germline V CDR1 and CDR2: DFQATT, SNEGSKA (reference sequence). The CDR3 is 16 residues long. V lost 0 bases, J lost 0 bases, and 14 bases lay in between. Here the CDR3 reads CSARDKTGPMNTEAFF. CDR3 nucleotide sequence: TGCAGTGCTAGAGACAAGACAGGCCCCATGAACACTGAAGCTTTCTTT.

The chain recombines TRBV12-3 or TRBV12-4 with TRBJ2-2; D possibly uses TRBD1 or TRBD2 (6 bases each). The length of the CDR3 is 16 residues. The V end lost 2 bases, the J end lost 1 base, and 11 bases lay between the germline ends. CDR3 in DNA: TGTGCCAGCAGTTTAATCAGGGGAGGGAACACCGGGGAGCTGTTTTTT. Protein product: CASSLIRGGNTGELFF.

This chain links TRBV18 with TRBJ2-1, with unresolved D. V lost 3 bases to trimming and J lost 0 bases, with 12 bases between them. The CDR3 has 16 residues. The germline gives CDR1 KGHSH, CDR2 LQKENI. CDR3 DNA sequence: TGTGCCAGCTCACCGAGTACAGTAAGCTCCTACAATGAGCAGTTCTTC. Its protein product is CASSPSTVSSYNEQFF.

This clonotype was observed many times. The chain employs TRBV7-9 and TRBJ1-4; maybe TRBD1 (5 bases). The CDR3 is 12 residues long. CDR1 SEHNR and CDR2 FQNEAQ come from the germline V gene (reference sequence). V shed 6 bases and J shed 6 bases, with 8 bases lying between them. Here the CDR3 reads CASSLGDEKLFF. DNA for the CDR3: TGTGCCAGCAGTTTGGGGGATGAAAAACTGTTTTTT. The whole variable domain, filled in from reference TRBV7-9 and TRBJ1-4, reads DTGVSQNPRHKITKRGQNVTFRCDPISEHNRLYWYRQTLGQGPEFLTYFQNEAQLEKSRLLSDRFSAERPKGSFSTLEIQRTEQGDSAMYLCASSLGDEKLFFGSGTQLSVL.

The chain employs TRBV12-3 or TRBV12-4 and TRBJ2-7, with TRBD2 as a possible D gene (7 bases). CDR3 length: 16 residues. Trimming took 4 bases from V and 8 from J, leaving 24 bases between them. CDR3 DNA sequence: TGTGCCAGCAGTTGGGGACCCGGGGGGCACCTCGAGAAGCAGTACTTC. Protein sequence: CASSWGPGGHLEKQYF.

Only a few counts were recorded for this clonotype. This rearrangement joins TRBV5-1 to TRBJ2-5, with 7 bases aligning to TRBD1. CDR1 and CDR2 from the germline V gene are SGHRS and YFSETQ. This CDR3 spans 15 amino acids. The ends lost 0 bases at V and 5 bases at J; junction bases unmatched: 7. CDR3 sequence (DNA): TGCGCCAGCAGCTTGGGGCAGGGGGTCTTGGAGACCCAGTACTTC. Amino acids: CASSLGQGVLETQYF.

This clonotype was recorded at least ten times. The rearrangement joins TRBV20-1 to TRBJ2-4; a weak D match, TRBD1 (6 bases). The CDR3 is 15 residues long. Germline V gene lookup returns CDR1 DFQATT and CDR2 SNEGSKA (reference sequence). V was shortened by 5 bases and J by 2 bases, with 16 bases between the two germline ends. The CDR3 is CSAQGTGLTKNIQYF. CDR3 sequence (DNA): TGCAGTGCTCAGGGAACAGGGCTGACCAAAAACATTCAGTACTTC.

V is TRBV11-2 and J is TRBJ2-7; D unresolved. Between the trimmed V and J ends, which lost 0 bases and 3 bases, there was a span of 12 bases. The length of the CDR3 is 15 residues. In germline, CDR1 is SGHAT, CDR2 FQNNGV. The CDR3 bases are TGTGCCAGCAGCTTAGATTCGACATACGGCTACGAGCAGTACTTC. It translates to CASSLDSTYGYEQYF.

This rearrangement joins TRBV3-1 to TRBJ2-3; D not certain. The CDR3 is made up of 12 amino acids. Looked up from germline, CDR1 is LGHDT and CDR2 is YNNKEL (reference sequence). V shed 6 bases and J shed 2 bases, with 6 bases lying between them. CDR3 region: CASRSNTDTQYF. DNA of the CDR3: TGTGCCAGCAGAAGCAACACAGATACGCAGTATTTT.

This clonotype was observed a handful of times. The CDR3 reads CSALAGENTGELFF. The CDR3 DNA reads as TGCAGCGCCTTAGCGGGGGAGAACACCGGGGAGCTGTTTTTT. The rearrangement links TRBV29-1 to TRBJ2-2, with 9 bases aligning to TRBD2. With V trimmed by 7 bases and J by 1 base, 4 bases remained unmatched. Germline V gives CDR1 SQVTM, CDR2 ANQGSEA. The CDR3 contains 14 residues.

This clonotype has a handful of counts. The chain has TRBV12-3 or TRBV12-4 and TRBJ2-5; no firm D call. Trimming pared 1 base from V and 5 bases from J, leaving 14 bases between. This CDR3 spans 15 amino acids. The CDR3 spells CASSLDGRLGETQYF. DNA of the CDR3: TGTGCCAGCAGTTTAGACGGCAGATTAGGGGAGACCCAGTACTTC.

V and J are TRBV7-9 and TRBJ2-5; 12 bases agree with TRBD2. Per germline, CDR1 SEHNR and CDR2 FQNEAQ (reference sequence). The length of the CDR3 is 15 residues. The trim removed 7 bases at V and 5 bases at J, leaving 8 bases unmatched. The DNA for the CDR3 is TGTGCCAGCACCACTAGCGGGGGGCCAGTTGAGACCCAGTACTTC. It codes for CASTTSGGPVETQYF.

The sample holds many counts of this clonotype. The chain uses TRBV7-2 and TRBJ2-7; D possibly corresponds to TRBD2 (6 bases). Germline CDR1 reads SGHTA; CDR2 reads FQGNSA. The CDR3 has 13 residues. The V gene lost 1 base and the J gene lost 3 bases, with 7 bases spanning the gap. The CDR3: CASSLEGGYEQYF. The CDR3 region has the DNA TGTGCCAGCAGCTTAGAGGGAGGCTACGAGCAGTACTTC.

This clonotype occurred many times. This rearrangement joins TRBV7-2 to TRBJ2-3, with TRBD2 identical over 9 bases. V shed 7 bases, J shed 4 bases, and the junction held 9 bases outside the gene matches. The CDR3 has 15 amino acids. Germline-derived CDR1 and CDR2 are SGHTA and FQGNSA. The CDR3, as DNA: TGTGCCAGCAAGACCGGGGCGGGAGGGGCAGATACGCAGTATTTT. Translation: CASKTGAGGADTQYF.

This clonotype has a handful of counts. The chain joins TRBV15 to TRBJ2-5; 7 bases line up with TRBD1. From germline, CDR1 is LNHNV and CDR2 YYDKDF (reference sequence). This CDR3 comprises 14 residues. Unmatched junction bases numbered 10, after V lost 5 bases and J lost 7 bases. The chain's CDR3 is CATSEDRSVGTQYF. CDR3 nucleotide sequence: TGTGCCACCAGCGAGGACAGGTCTGTGGGGACCCAGTACTTC.

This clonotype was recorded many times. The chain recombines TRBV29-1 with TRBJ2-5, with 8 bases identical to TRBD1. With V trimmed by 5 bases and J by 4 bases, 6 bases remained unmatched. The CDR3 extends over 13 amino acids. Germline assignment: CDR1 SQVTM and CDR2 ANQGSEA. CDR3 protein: CSVPRGQGETQYF. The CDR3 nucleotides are TGCAGCGTTCCCAGGGGGCAGGGAGAGACCCAGTACTTC.

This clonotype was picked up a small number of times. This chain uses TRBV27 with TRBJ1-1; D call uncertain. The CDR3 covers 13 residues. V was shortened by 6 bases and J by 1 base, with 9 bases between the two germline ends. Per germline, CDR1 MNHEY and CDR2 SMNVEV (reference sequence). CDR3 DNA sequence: TGTGCCAGCAGGCCTCTACAGAACACTGAAGCTTTCTTT. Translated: CASRPLQNTEAFF.

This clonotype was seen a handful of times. CDR3 bases: TGTGCCAGCAGCCTCACTGGTCTAGCCCAGCGGAAGACCCAGTACTTC. It translates to CASSLTGLAQRKTQYF. The chain carries TRBV28 and TRBJ2-5; D possibly corresponds to TRBD2 (5 bases). The CDR3 loop spans 16 amino acids. Germline V gene lookup returns CDR1 MDHEN and CDR2 SYDVKM. The germline V and J ends were trimmed by 6 bases and 6 bases, with 23 bases remaining between them.

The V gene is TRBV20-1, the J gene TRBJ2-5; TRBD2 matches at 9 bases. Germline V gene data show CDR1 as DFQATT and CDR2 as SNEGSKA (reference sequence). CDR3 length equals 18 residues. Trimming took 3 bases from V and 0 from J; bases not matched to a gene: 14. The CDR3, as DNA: TGCAGTGCTAGCGCCGCTAAGCGGGGGGATCCTAACCAAGAGACCCAGTACTTC. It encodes CSASAAKRGDPNQETQYF.

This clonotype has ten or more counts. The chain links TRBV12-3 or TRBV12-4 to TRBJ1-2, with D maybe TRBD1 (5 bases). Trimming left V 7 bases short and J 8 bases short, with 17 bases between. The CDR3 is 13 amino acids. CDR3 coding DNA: TGTGCCAGCACCCCCTCAGGGATTAGAGGCTACACCTTC. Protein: CASTPSGIRGYTF.